This T cell receptor beta chain came from a study of graft-versus-host responses after intestinal transplantation. The table came from immunoSEQ multiplex PCR; TCRdb's copy has only in-frame clones and leaves some out. The sample consists of about 120,000 clones, 85% to 95% of them appearing once. Concerning this clone itself: Its antigen remains unknown.

The germline V and J ends were trimmed by 4 bases and 1 base, with 12 bases remaining between them. Germline V gene lookup returns CDR1 SNHLY and CDR2 FYNNEI. The CDR3 has 15 amino acids. The TCR was taken from a human donor who received an intestinal transplant. The sequencing used unstimulated CD4+ T cells sorted from spleen or lymph node cells, collected before intestinal transplant. The genes are TRBV2 and TRBJ2-3; D could derive from TRBD1 or TRBD2 (5 bases each). DNA for the CDR3: TGTGCCAGCAGTGCTGGGGCGCGGGGCACAGATACGCAGTATTTT. It yields the protein CASSAGARGTDTQYF.